One sample yielded the 26 T cell receptor beta chains listed below, sequenced in a study of blood T cell repertoires in COVID-19. TCRdb's copy holds only in-frame clones and misses some; the assay was immunoSEQ multiplex PCR. This table holds under 45,000 clones, about nine tenths found once. Sequencing used peripheral blood. The receptors stem from an older man with active COVID-19.

The gene calls are TRBV5-1 and TRBJ2-2; 10 nucleotides align to TRBD2. V dropped 4 bases and J dropped 5; count of bases not matched to a gene: 8. The germline V gene has CDR1 SGHRS and CDR2 YFSETQ. The CDR3 length is 16 residues. The CDR3 spells CASSVGLAGVTGELFF. The CDR3 coding sequence is TGCGCCAGCAGCGTGGGTCTAGCGGGAGTTACCGGGGAGCTGTTTTTT.

The chain is built from TRBV10-2 and TRBJ2-3, with D possibly TRBD2 on 5 matching bases. Trimming took off 6 bases at V and 1 base at J, with 14 bases between the two ends. The CDR3 spans 15 residues. CDR1 is WSHSY, CDR2 SAAADI, per germline. The chain's CDR3 is CASRDLAWGTDTQYF. CDR3 bases: TGCGCCAGCAGGGATTTAGCGTGGGGCACAGATACGCAGTATTTT.

Only one count was recorded for this clone. The chain links TRBV29-1 to TRBJ1-4; the D gene is possibly TRBD1 (5 bases). Looked up from germline, CDR1 is SQVTM and CDR2 is ANQGSEA. V lost 5 bases to trimming and J lost 8 bases, with 21 bases between them. The CDR3 contains 15 residues. The CDR3 here is CSVRTPTRGGEKLFF. The CDR3 DNA sequence: TGCAGCGTTCGAACGCCCACAAGGGGTGGGGAAAAACTGTTTTTT.

The rearrangement links TRBV5-6 to TRBJ2-7; 11 positions agree with TRBD1. The trim removed 2 bases at V and 0 bases at J, leaving 4 bases unmatched. The CDR3 is 16 amino acids. Germline values: CDR1 SGHDT, CDR2 YYEEEE. Written as DNA, the CDR3 is TGTGCCAGCAGCTTCCCGGGACAGGGGGTCTCCTACGAGCAGTACTTC. Protein product: CASSFPGQGVSYEQYF.

This chain uses TRBV5-4 with TRBJ2-7; 9 bases align to TRBD2. V lost 1 base to trimming and J lost 4 bases; unmatched junction nucleotides: 6. Germline loops: CDR1 SGHNT, CDR2 YYREEE (reference sequence). The CDR3 covers 15 residues. The CDR3 nucleotides read TGTGCCAGCAGCTTGAGTAGCGGGAGTGTGTACGAGCAGTACTTC. Protein: CASSLSSGSVYEQYF.

This clone is a singleton in its sample. The chain recombines TRBV11-3 with TRBJ2-1; D is perhaps TRBD2 (6 bases). The CDR3 totals 15 residues. Deletions cut 3 bases from V and 7 bases from J, with 16 bases between. Per germline, CDR1 SGHNT and CDR2 YENEEA. Here the CDR3 reads CASSFSGKRVNEQFF. The CDR3 bases are TGTGCCAGCAGCTTTAGCGGAAAAAGGGTAAATGAGCAGTTCTTC.

The V and J genes are TRBV28 and TRBJ2-7, with unresolved D. V lost 3 bases and J lost 6, with 12 bases in between. The germline CDR1 and CDR2 sequences are MDHEN and SYDVKM. CDR3 length: 13 amino acids. The CDR3 DNA sequence: TGTGCCAGCAGTTTCTCGGTTTCGGGCGAGCAGTACTTC. It codes for CASSFSVSGEQYF.

This chain connects TRBV24-1 to TRBJ2-1; 11 nucleotides line up with TRBD2. CDR3 length: 15 residues. V was pared by 7 bases and J by 7 bases, with 8 bases of the junction left unmatched. The germline V gene has CDR1 KGHDR and CDR2 SFDVKD. The chain's CDR3 is CATRDPSGRKNEQFF. CDR3 nucleotides: TGTGCCACCAGGGACCCTAGCGGGAGGAAGAATGAGCAGTTCTTC.

The chain joins TRBV5-4 to TRBJ2-3; no reliable D call. The CDR3 spans 16 residues. CDR1 is SGHNT and CDR2 is YYREEE in the germline V gene (reference sequence). V was shortened by 3 bases and J by 6 bases, with 20 bases between the two germline ends. CDR3 region: CASSSRSLGSADTQYF. In DNA, the CDR3 is TGTGCCAGCAGCTCCCGGTCTCTAGGCTCGGCGGATACGCAGTATTTT.

The chain joins TRBV5-1 to TRBJ2-7; D is possibly TRBD2 (6 bases). CDR3 length: 15 residues. Germline V gives CDR1 SGHRS, CDR2 YFSETQ. Trimming removed 0 bases at V and 0 bases at J, with 10 bases between. This CDR3 is CASSLGGGNSYEQYF. DNA for the CDR3: TGCGCCAGCAGCTTGGGGGGCGGGAACTCCTACGAGCAGTACTTC. Combining the CDR3 with reference TRBV5-1 and TRBJ2-7 gives the whole variable domain KAGVTQTPRYLIKTRGQQVTLSCSPISGHRSVSWYQQTPGQGLQFLFEYFSETQRNKGNFPGRFSGRQFSNSRSEMNVSTLELGDSALYLCASSLGGGNSYEQYFGPGTRLTVT.

The chain carries TRBV9 and TRBJ2-7, with 9 positions matching TRBD1. Germline V CDR1 and CDR2: SGDLS, YYNGEE. The CDR3 length is 14 residues. With V trimmed by 0 bases and J by 4 bases, 2 bases remained unmatched. CDR3 amino acids: CASSVAGQGYEQYF. CDR3 coding DNA: TGTGCCAGCAGCGTAGCGGGACAGGGTTACGAGCAGTACTTC.

The CDR3 here is CASSYTTSGSETQYF. Here the CDR3 DNA reads TGTGCCAGCAGTTACACAACTAGCGGGAGTGAGACCCAGTACTTC. The chain joins TRBV6-2 or TRBV6-3 to TRBJ2-5; TRBD2 agrees at 11 bases. There are 15 residues in the CDR3. J was trimmed by 5 bases and V by 2 bases; bases with no gene match: 4. Germline lookup yields CDR1 MNHEY and CDR2 SVGEGT.

The rearrangement links TRBV5-4 to TRBJ1-1; the match to TRBD1 covers 12 bases. CDR3 size: 15 residues. With V trimmed by 4 bases and J by 11 bases, 12 bases remained unmatched. CDR1 and CDR2 (germline): SGHNT, YYREEE (reference sequence). The CDR3 spells CASSQQGTGGAGAFF. The CDR3 bases are TGTGCCAGCAGCCAACAAGGGACAGGGGGCGCGGGGGCTTTCTTT.

The rearrangement joins TRBV7-2 to TRBJ2-5, with a tentative D call TRBD2 (5 bases). The CDR3 length is 14 residues. V was pared by 0 bases and J by 2 bases, with 7 bases between. Looked up from germline, CDR1 is SGHTA and CDR2 is FQGNSA. The CDR3 region is CASSLAGRQETQYF. CDR3 DNA sequence: TGTGCCAGCAGCTTAGCGGGGAGACAAGAGACCCAGTACTTC.

The chain links TRBV7-9 to TRBJ1-2; a possible D gene is TRBD1 (5 bases). The CDR3 runs 13 residues. V dropped 5 bases and J dropped 6 bases, with 13 bases sitting between them. Germline values: CDR1 SEHNR, CDR2 FQNEAQ (reference sequence). CDR3 DNA: TGTGCCAGCAGCCCTCAGGGATTAGATGGCTACACCTTC. This encodes CASSPQGLDGYTF.

The chain joins TRBV5-1 to TRBJ2-7; D may be TRBD2 (6 bases). The CDR3 spans 15 residues. V lost 4 bases and J lost 0, with 14 bases in between. Germline V gives CDR1 SGHRS, CDR2 YFSETQ. DNA of the CDR3: TGCGCCAGCAGCCACGGGGCGGGGAGCTCCTACGAGCAGTACTTC. Its translation is CASSHGAGSSYEQYF.

V usage is TRBV6-5 and J usage is TRBJ2-3; 7 bases line up with TRBD1. CDR1 is MNHEY and CDR2 is SVGAGI in the germline V gene. Trimming removed 6 bases from V and 2 bases from J; junction bases left unmatched: 8. The CDR3 loop spans 15 amino acids. The DNA for the CDR3 is TGTGCCAGCAGCGCCTGGGACAGACTCACAGATACGCAGTATTTT. Protein: CASSAWDRLTDTQYF.

The CDR3 DNA follows: TGTGCCAGCAGTCGTGACAGGGTTGGGGCCGGGGAGCTGTTTTTT. Its protein is CASSRDRVGAGELFF. The chain carries TRBV5-4 and TRBJ2-2, with 7 bases fitting TRBD1. From germline, CDR1 is SGHNT and CDR2 YYREEE (reference sequence). The trim removed 5 bases at V and 6 bases at J, leaving 10 bases unmatched. CDR3 length: 15 residues.

V usage is TRBV2 and J usage is TRBJ2-1, with a weak D call TRBD2 (6 bases). The germline V gene has CDR1 SNHLY and CDR2 FYNNEI. V lost 7 bases to trimming and J lost 0 bases, with 10 bases between them. This CDR3 has 14 amino acids. Here the CDR3 reads CASTGTVSYNEQFF. CDR3 nucleotide sequence: TGTGCCAGCACCGGGACTGTCTCCTACAATGAGCAGTTCTTC.

The rearrangement links TRBV11-2 to TRBJ1-3, with D unresolved. Trimming cost V 5 bases and J 4 bases, with 3 bases left between them. The CDR3 spans 11 residues. The V gene's germline CDR1 is SGHAT and CDR2 FQNNGV. The CDR3 nucleotides are TGTGCCAGCAGCCCAGGAAACACCATATATTTT. Translated: CASSPGNTIYF. Complete variable domain (other parts from reference TRBV11-2 and TRBJ1-3): EAGVAQSPRYKIIEKRQSVAFWCNPISGHATLYWYQQILGQGPKLLIQFQNNGVVDDSQLPKDRFSAERLKGVDSTLKIQPAKLEDSAVYLCASSPGNTIYFGEGSWLTVV.

The chain joins TRBV7-9 to TRBJ1-4; D not resolved. Germline-derived CDR1 and CDR2 are SEHNR and FQNEAQ (reference sequence). This CDR3 is 14 amino acids long. The V and J ends lost 4 bases and 0 bases respectively, with 6 bases between them. The CDR3 loop reads CASSWRATNEKLFF. In DNA form, the CDR3 reads TGTGCCAGCAGCTGGAGGGCAACTAATGAAAAACTGTTTTTT.

The chain couples TRBV11-3 to TRBJ2-1; 13 bases line up with TRBD2. Germline V gives CDR1 SGHNT, CDR2 YENEEA. After removal of 5 bases from V and 6 bases from J, the junction contained 4 bases not matched to a gene. The CDR3 is 15 residues long. CDR3 in DNA: TGTGCCAGCAGCCAGGGACTAGCGGGATCCAATGAGCAGTTCTTC. Translated, it gives CASSQGLAGSNEQFF.

This clone showed up just a few times. The V and J genes are TRBV18 and TRBJ2-3; TRBD1 aligns across 8 bases. Germline trimming cut 11 bases from V and 6 bases from J; bases unmatched to any gene: 7. CDR3 length: 12 residues. Germline-derived CDR1 and CDR2 are KGHSH and LQKENI. In nucleotides, the CDR3 is TGTGCCGGGGGACAGGCGGCGGATACGCAGTATTTT. This encodes CAGGQAADTQYF.

The rearrangement joins TRBV6-5 to TRBJ1-1, with 9 bases lining up with TRBD1. Germline CDR1 reads MNHEY; CDR2 reads SVGAGI. The V segment lost 5 bases and the J segment 10 bases; nucleotides outside the gene matches: 8. The CDR3 is 13 residues long. The CDR3 protein is CASSIGETGGAFF. Written as DNA, the CDR3 is TGTGCCAGCAGTATAGGCGAGACAGGGGGAGCTTTCTTT.

V usage is TRBV12-3 or TRBV12-4 and J usage is TRBJ2-5; D gene unclear. V was pared by 7 bases and J by 4 bases, with 10 bases between. The CDR3 runs 12 residues. CDR3 bases: TGTGCCAGCAATAGCCGGCGAGAGACCCAGTACTTC. The encoded protein is CASNSRRETQYF.

This clone appeared a few times. The rearrangement uses TRBV12-3 or TRBV12-4 and TRBJ1-2; D might be TRBD1 (6 bases). The CDR3 is 13 amino acids. Trimming left V 6 bases short and J 2 bases short, with 10 bases between. The CDR3 loop reads CASSPRGNYGYTF. CDR3 coding DNA: TGTGCCAGCAGCCCAAGGGGGAACTATGGCTACACCTTC.